The present T cell receptor (beta chain) was sequenced within a study of PD-1 blockade in classical Hodgkin lymphoma. Findings and caveats of the study: Those patients who began receiving nivolumab less than 1 year after ASCT had lower diversity, and they were excluded. Baseline diversity in complete responders resembled that of newly diagnosed patients.

Germline-derived CDR1 and CDR2 are SGHDN and FVKESK. V was trimmed by 1 base and J by 9 bases, leaving 7 bases between them. The CDR3 spans 13 residues. Described time point: cycle 4 day 1 (C4D1), after 6 weeks of nivolumab. There was relapse after autologous stem cell transplantation in every patient, and there was variation in brentuximab vedotin exposure. Generated by immunoSEQ multiplex PCR, the TCRdb table keeps only in-frame clones and is missing some. The sample carries 25,000 to 35,000 clones, roughly 80% recorded once. To note about this clone: Its target is not known.

This chain links TRBV14 with TRBJ1-6; D ambiguous. The sequence came from a human donor with classical Hodgkin lymphoma. The sample was peripheral blood mononuclear cells (PBMCs), taken before the fourth cycle of nivolumab. CDR3 in DNA: TGTGCCAGCAGCCAAGGCTGGGCTTCACCCCTCCACTTT. Translating it yields CASSQGWASPLHF.